This T cell receptor beta chain was retrieved from a study of T-cell memory formation after mild COVID-19 (dated by TCRdb to 2020 to 2023). Notes on the research overall: TCR sequence clusters from the two donors were largely donor specific. The cohort was made up of two young adult volunteers, one female and one male, who were previously healthy. In a couple of donors, T-cell clones that expanded and contracted after mild COVID-19 were followed by sequencing TCRalpha and TCRbeta repertoires longitudinally.

Ficoll-Paque density gradient centrifugation was used to isolate PBMCs. For this clonotype: What this receptor recognizes is not known. No qualities accompany the bases; no much larger clone lies one base away.

The sequencer listed for this sample is Illumina NovaSeq 6000. TCRalpha and TCRbeta cDNA libraries were built by 5'RACE with constant-segment primers, adding sample barcodes and unique molecular identifiers. Trizol reagent was used to extract RNA from every sample. Library amplification was performed in two PCR steps, and a second sample barcode and Illumina TruSeq adapters were introduced in the second step. The libraries were sequenced on an Illumina NovaSeq using 2 x 150 bp paired-end reads. On the study's bioinformatics: The reads were demultiplexed and collapsed into UMI-guided consensus sequences using migec v1.2.7. Using mixcr v2.1.11, the UMI consensuses were aligned to TRA and TRB V and J templates and assembled into clonotypes. Clonotypes were classified as expanded or contracted when called significant by both edgeR and NoisET, with noise models trained on biological replicates. For edgeR calls, the thresholds were a false discovery rate-adjusted p below 0.01 and a log2 fold-change of 1. As an exploratory analysis of dynamics, PCA with hierarchical clustering was applied to max-normalized trajectories of the 1000 most abundant clonotypes. Separately sequenced CD4+ and CD8+ repertoires were used to assign the CD4 or CD8 phenotype of responding clones. TCRdb reworked the public reads: Q25 trimming with fastp, MiXCR clone assembly, productive beta chains retained. Identical CDR3 protein sequences are pooled into one entry, listed with their most common genes and DNA. TCRdb's processing, not the authors' own work, is the source of the V and J calls. This sample is represented by about 160,000 distinct CDR3 sequences; roughly 31% of them were singletons. The biggest ten clones account for 12% of the sample.

There are 10 amino acids in the CDR3, from cysteine to phenylalanine inclusive. The retained sequence is limited to the CDR3, 30 bases, with the frame set at the first base. According to the germline V gene, CDR1 reads MNHEY and CDR2 reads SVGAGI. V loses 7 bases, J loses 4 bases, and the germline ends lie 2 bases apart. The full study reports these points: From day 15 to 85, contracting clones showed balanced CD4/CD8 phenotypes, whereas a second wave of clones that expanded from day 15 to 37 leaned towards CD4+. Whether the second-wave clones peaking on day 37 were SARS-CoV-2 specific was not confirmed. The study covered only a couple of mild cases, and larger cohorts including severe cases with pre-infection samples were considered necessary. The detection of some responding clones in pre-infection memory suggests that pre-existing cross-reactive memory T cells joined the SARS-CoV-2 response. Contracting CD4+ clones were found mainly in CM and EM memory subsets, while CD8+ clones were enriched in EMRA.

The sample comprised PBMCs or a T cell subset sorted from them (not recorded which). The TCR comes from an adult woman who had mild COVID-19 (a few samples of this study predate the infection). The sample titles of this study are shuffled in the database, so cell type and time point are left out; the donor was told from shared clones. The chain uses TRBV6-5 and TRBJ1-3; no D gene call is confident. The DNA sequence follows: TGTGCCAGCAAGGGAAACACCATATATTTT. The encoded protein is CASKGNTIYF.